Sequencing of this T cell receptor (beta chain) was carried out in a study of blood T cell repertoires in COVID-19. Background on the study: Both acute and convalescent COVID-19 samples were obtained from the United States, Italy and Spain. In each case, the material was cDNA or gDNA derived from T cells, B-cell-depleted T cells, or PBMCs.

The CDR3 consists of 15 residues. Germline CDR1 is SGHNT and CDR2 is YYREEE (reference sequence). V was cut by 3 bases and J by 4 bases, with 13 bases left in between. Original data processing: Reference gene primer amplification yielded estimated nucleated cell counts. Profiled with immunoSEQ multiplex PCR; TCRdb holds only in-frame clones, not every one. V, J and clone size derive from that table, while D and trimming were established from the DNA sequence. The sample lists roughly 70,000 clones; more than 70% were seen once. This TCR came from a woman aged 60 to 75 with acute or convalescent COVID-19. This chain joins TRBV5-4 and TRBJ1-4; D gene unclear. The sample taken for sequencing was peripheral blood. The CDR3 DNA is TGTGCCAGCAGCTCCGGACTTAACCTTAATGAAAAACTGTTTTTT. Amino acid sequence: CASSSGLNLNEKLFF.